This T cell receptor beta chain was found in a study of identical twins. This clonotype was picked up many times. What it recognizes is unknown. CDR3 size: 11 residues. With 8 bases removed from V and 4 bases from J, the gap between germline ends came to 9 bases. Germline V gene data show CDR1 as MNHEY and CDR2 as SVGEGT. The cDNA had a unique molecular identifier and a template-switch universal primer site. TCRdb redid the calling of the 5' RACE reads with MiXCR, one entry per CDR3 protein. The data contain around 100,000 distinct CDR3 sequences, about 6% of them seen just once; the ten biggest clones take up approximately 12%. Notes on the study in general: The conclusions drew on cross-sectional statistical analysis instead of tracking the same donors. Within monozygotic twins, out-of-frame TCR alpha sharing was underestimated by the models. Fewer insertions characterized abundant cord blood beta clonotypes, whereas memory repertoires showed none.

The chain links TRBV6-2 or TRBV6-3 to TRBJ2-7; D gene uncertain. This sequence was found in a woman aged 50 to 60 in good health. The material sequenced was memory T cells sorted from blood. CDR3 nucleotides: TGTGCCAGCCGGGCCGGGTACGAGCAGTACTTC. It is translated as CASRAGYEQYF.